Below, 11 T cell receptor beta chains from the same sample are listed, as sequenced in a study of neurological immune-mediated disorders (dated by TCRdb to about 2019). Receptor libraries were prepared by 5' RACE. Sequencing was performed on an Illumina HiSeq 2500. TCRdb reprocessed the public reads (quality trimming at Q25 with fastp, clone calling with MiXCR) and kept in-frame beta chains. Every distinct CDR3 protein forms one entry, paired with its most common genes and DNA. The sample includes about 48,000 distinct CDR3 sequences, with about 12% observed a single time. The top ten hold about 10% of the sample. The sample's time point label, in plain terms: longitudinal time-point 3. Source material: PBMCs. These TCRs come from a male donor with HTLV-1-associated myelopathy (HAM/TSP).

This clonotype was counted many times. This sequence joins TRBV20-1 and TRBJ2-7; no clear D gene. V lost 6 bases and J lost 1, with 16 bases in between. The CDR3 is 14 residues long. Germline CDR1 is DFQATT and CDR2 is SNEGSKA (reference sequence). The DNA for the CDR3 is TGCAGTGCGTGGACCCAAAGTTCTTCCTACGAGCAGTACTTC. Residues: CSAWTQSSSYEQYF.

There are many counts of this clonotype. This chain connects TRBV29-1 to TRBJ1-1; D call uncertain. With 0 bases removed from V and 5 bases from J, the gap between germline ends came to 13 bases. In germline, CDR1 is SQVTM, CDR2 ANQGSEA. This CDR3 contains 14 residues. The CDR3 bases are TGCAGCGTTGAAGATTGGGAGGGCTCGACTGAAGCTTTCTTT. Its protein is CSVEDWEGSTEAFF.

This clonotype was seen ten or more times. V usage is TRBV2 and J usage is TRBJ2-7, with D possibly TRBD1 on 5 matching bases. The CDR3 length is 14 residues. Germline V CDR1 and CDR2: SNHLY, FYNNEI. The V and J ends lost 7 bases and 0 bases respectively, with 13 bases between them. The CDR3 nucleotides are TGTGCCAGCAAGTCTGGGGCCAGCTCCTACGAGCAGTACTTC. It codes for CASKSGASSYEQYF.

This clonotype was found a few times. Since a much larger clone is just one base distant, this may be a read error. The chain combines TRBV4-3 with TRBJ2-2; D is ambiguous. The CDR3 has 16 residues. Germline lookup yields CDR1 LGHNA and CDR2 YSLEER. As DNA, the CDR3 is TGCGCCAACAGCCAAGATGTAGTACTGGGTGCGGGGGAGCTGTTTTTT. Translated, it gives CANSQDVVLGAGELFF.

At least ten counts were recorded for this clonotype. The V gene is TRBV6-5, the J gene TRBJ2-7; D unresolved. There are 12 residues in the CDR3. The germline V gene has CDR1 MNHEY and CDR2 SVGAGI. Trimming took off 7 bases at V and 1 base at J, with 8 bases between the two ends. The CDR3 spells CASMGLSYEQYF. The CDR3, as DNA: TGTGCCAGCATGGGTTTATCCTACGAGCAGTACTTC.

This clonotype was seen only a few times. This could be a read error, since a much larger clone is one nucleotide away. The CDR3 bases are TGTGCCAGCAGCTTAGAGTTGGTCTACGAGCAGTACTTC. Translation: CASSLELVYEQYF. The chain combines TRBV7-2 with TRBJ2-7; D remains ambiguous. The germline V gene encodes CDR1 SGHTA and CDR2 FQGNSA. V lost 1 base and J lost 3, with 7 bases in between. The CDR3 extends over 13 amino acids. Full variable domain (outside the CDR3, taken from reference TRBV7-2 and TRBJ2-7): GAGVSQSPSNKVTEKGKDVELRCDPISGHTALYWYRQSLGQGLEFLIYFQGNSAPDKSGLPSDRFSAERTGGSVSTLTIQRTQQEDSAVYLCASSLELVYEQYFGPGTRLTVT.

This clonotype was seen a few times. The V and J genes are TRBV29-1 and TRBJ2-5; D possibly uses TRBD1 or TRBD2 (6 bases each). V shed 6 bases and J shed 4 bases, with 15 bases lying between them. CDR3 size: 13 residues. The germline V gene encodes CDR1 SQVTM and CDR2 ANQGSEA. The CDR3 DNA reads TGCAGCGTGGGACACGGAGGGGCAGAGACCCAGTACTTC. This sequence encodes CSVGHGGAETQYF.

This clonotype was recorded at least ten times. One end of the junction fails to match germline, which may point to a read error. The chain couples TRBV4-3 to TRBJ2-5; no definite D call. The CDR3 runs to 15 residues. The V gene's germline CDR1 is LGHNA and CDR2 YSLEER. Here the CDR3 DNA reads TGCGCCAGTAGCCAAGATTCGACCTTTCAAGAGACCCAGTACTTC. Its protein is CASSQDSTFQETQYF.

This clonotype was observed a handful of times. The genes are TRBV7-9 and TRBJ2-3; D gene unclear. In germline, CDR1 is SEHNR, CDR2 FQNEAQ (reference sequence). This CDR3 comprises 14 residues. V lost 9 bases and J lost 4, with 17 bases in between. Here the CDR3 DNA reads TGTGCCAGTGAACCTAGAGATGGTCCAGATACGCAGTATTTT. It codes for CASEPRDGPDTQYF.

This clonotype was recorded many times. The chain uses TRBV6-2 or TRBV6-3 and TRBJ1-1, with unresolved D. With 0 bases removed from V and 0 bases from J, the gap between germline ends came to 2 bases. Germline V gene sequence: CDR1 MNHEY, CDR2 SVGEGT. The CDR3 contains 13 residues. CDR3 sequence (DNA): TGTGCCAGCAGTTACTCGGTGAACACTGAAGCTTTCTTT. Amino acid sequence: CASSYSVNTEAFF.

This clonotype was detected many times. This chain links TRBV15 with TRBJ2-7; D is perhaps TRBD1 (5 bases). Germline V gene sequence: CDR1 LNHNV, CDR2 YYDKDF (reference sequence). The CDR3 is made up of 15 amino acids. The germline V and J ends were trimmed by 5 bases and 0 bases, with 14 bases remaining between them. The CDR3 DNA reads as TGTGCCACCAGCCCCCGGACATGGAGCTCCTACGAGCAGTACTTC. As protein: CATSPRTWSSYEQYF.